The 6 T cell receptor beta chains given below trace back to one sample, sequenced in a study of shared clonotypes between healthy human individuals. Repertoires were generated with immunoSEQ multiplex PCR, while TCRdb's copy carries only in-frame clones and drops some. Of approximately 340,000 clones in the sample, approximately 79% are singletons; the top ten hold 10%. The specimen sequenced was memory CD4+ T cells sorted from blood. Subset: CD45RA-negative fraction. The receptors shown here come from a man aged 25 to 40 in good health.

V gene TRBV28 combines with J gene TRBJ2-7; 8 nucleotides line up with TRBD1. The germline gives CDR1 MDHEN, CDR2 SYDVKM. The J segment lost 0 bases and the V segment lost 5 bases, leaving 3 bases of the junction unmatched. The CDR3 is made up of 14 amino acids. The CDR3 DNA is TGTGCCAGCAGTCCAGGGGGCCTCTCCTACGAGCAGTACTTC. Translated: CASSPGGLSYEQYF.

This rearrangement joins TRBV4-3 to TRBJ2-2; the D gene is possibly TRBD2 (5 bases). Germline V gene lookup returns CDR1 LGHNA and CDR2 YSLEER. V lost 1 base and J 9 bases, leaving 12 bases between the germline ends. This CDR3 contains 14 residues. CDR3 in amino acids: CASSQVMDSRELFF. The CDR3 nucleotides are TGCGCCAGCAGCCAAGTGATGGACTCCAGGGAGCTGTTTTTT.

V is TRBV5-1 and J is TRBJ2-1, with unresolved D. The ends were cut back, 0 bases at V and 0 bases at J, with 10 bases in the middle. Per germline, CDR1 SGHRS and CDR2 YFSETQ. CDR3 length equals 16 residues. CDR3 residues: CASSLDVGSSYNEQFF. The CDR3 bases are TGCGCCAGCAGCTTGGACGTGGGTAGCTCCTACAATGAGCAGTTCTTC.

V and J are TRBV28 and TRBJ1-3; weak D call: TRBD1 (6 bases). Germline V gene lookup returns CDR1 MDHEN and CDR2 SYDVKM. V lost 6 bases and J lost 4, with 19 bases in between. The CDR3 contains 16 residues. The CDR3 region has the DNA TGTGCCAGCAGGGGATCAGGGGTCCCCCTAGGAAACACCATATATTTT. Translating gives CASRGSGVPLGNTIYF.

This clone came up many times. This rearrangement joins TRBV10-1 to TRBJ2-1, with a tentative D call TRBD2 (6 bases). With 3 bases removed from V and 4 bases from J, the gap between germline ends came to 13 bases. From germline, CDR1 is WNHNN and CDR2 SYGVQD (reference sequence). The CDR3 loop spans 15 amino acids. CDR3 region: CASSEMRDSYNEQFF. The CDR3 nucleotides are TGCGCCAGCAGTGAAATGAGGGACTCATACAATGAGCAGTTCTTC.

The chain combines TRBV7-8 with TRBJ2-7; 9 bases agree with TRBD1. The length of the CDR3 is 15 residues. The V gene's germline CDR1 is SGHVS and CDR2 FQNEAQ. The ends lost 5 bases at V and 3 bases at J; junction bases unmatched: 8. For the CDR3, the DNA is TGTGCCAGCAGCCTAAGATCGGGACAGGGCTACGAGCAGTACTTC. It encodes CASSLRSGQGYEQYF.